The 16 T cell receptor beta chains below come from one sample, sequenced in a study of blood T cell repertoires in COVID-19. Method: immunoSEQ multiplex PCR; TCRdb's copy keeps in-frame clones and lacks some. The sample consists of about 80,000 clones, 60% to 80% of them appearing once. Sequencing used peripheral blood. Receptors originate from a man aged 60-69 years with COVID-19, enrolled during active disease.

This chain's CDR3 is CASSFRREGPRGDTEAFF. The DNA for the CDR3 is TGTGCCAGCAGCTTCAGGAGGGAGGGGCCTAGGGGAGACACTGAAGCTTTCTTT. V is TRBV11-3 and J is TRBJ1-1; D possibly corresponds to TRBD1 (5 bases). CDR1 and CDR2 (germline): SGHNT, YENEEA. CDR3 length: 18 residues. Trimming stripped 3 bases from V and 3 bases from J, with 23 bases between.

The rearrangement uses TRBV7-6 and TRBJ1-5; TRBD1 matches 9 bases. The CDR3 is 15 amino acids. CDR1 is SGHVS, CDR2 FNYEAQ, per germline. V was pared by 4 bases and J by 5 bases, with 6 bases of the junction left unmatched. The DNA for the CDR3 is TGTGCCAGCAGCTCCGGACAGGGGAGGGATCAGCCCCAGCATTTT. Protein product: CASSSGQGRDQPQHF.

The chain uses TRBV29-1 and TRBJ1-2, with D perhaps TRBD1 (5 bases). Germline CDR1 SQVTM, CDR2 ANQGSEA. V was clipped by 4 bases and J by 6 bases, with 6 bases between them. This CDR3 is built from 10 residues. This CDR3 reads CSVVGDGYTF. CDR3 nucleotides: TGCAGCGTTGTAGGGGATGGCTACACCTTC.

The CDR3 loop reads CATSRDRTGAWGGTQYF. The DNA of the CDR3 is TGTGCCACCAGCAGAGATAGGACAGGCGCTTGGGGAGGGACCCAGTACTTC. V gene TRBV15 combines with J gene TRBJ2-5; D might be TRBD1 (7 bases). Germline V gene lookup returns CDR1 LNHNV and CDR2 YYDKDF (reference sequence). The V gene lost 0 bases and the J gene lost 7 bases, with 21 bases spanning the gap. The CDR3 is 17 residues long.

V usage is TRBV6-5 and J usage is TRBJ2-3; TRBD2 is a possible D gene (6 bases). Germline CDR1 and CDR2: MNHEY and SVGAGI. V was trimmed by 6 bases and J by 3 bases, leaving 16 bases between them. The CDR3 has 15 residues. The CDR3 sequence is CASRIRGIRTDTQYF. The CDR3 nucleotides are TGTGCCAGCAGAATACGCGGGATTCGAACAGATACGCAGTATTTT.

V is TRBV9 and J is TRBJ2-2; D is uncertain. The CDR3 spans 14 residues. Germline-derived CDR1 and CDR2 are SGDLS and YYNGEE. The V and J ends lost 2 bases and 4 bases respectively, with 9 bases between them. This chain's CDR3 is CASSVYDSTGELFF. CDR3 nucleotides: TGTGCCAGCAGCGTTTACGATAGCACCGGGGAGCTGTTTTTT.

In this sample, this clone turned up a few times. The chain has TRBV5-4 and TRBJ2-7; TRBD1 agrees at 9 bases. Germline trimming cut 3 bases from V and 1 base from J; bases unmatched to any gene: 5. The CDR3 runs 15 residues. Germline V gene data show CDR1 as SGHNT and CDR2 as YYREEE (reference sequence). CDR3 in amino acids: CASSYPGTGSYEQYF. The CDR3 DNA sequence: TGTGCCAGCAGCTACCCCGGGACAGGGTCCTACGAGCAGTACTTC.

This clone showed up just a few times. The genes are TRBV18 and TRBJ2-5; 7 bases align to TRBD1. After removal of 3 bases from V and 1 base from J, the junction contained 2 bases not matched to a gene. The CDR3 runs to 14 residues. Germline V lookup: CDR1 KGHSH, CDR2 LQKENI. CDR3 sequence reads: CASSPGTAQETQYF. CDR3 nucleotide sequence: TGTGCCAGCTCACCCGGGACAGCCCAAGAGACCCAGTACTTC.

This clone was found once. The CDR3 coding sequence is TGCAGTGCTAGTTCTCGTAGGGGCTCTAGCACAGATACGCAGTATTTT. Its protein is CSASSRRGSSTDTQYF. V usage is TRBV20-1 and J usage is TRBJ2-3; TRBD1 might be the D (5 bases). The CDR3 runs 16 residues. Germline loops: CDR1 DFQATT, CDR2 SNEGSKA (reference sequence). V shed 3 bases and J shed 0 bases, with 16 bases lying between them.

In its sample, this clone was seen many times. The chain carries TRBV6-2 or TRBV6-3 and TRBJ2-1, with 14 bases lining up with TRBD2. Per germline, CDR1 MNHEY and CDR2 SVGEGT. After removal of 5 bases from V and 6 bases from J, the junction contained 6 bases not matched to a gene. The CDR3 spans 16 residues. The CDR3 DNA is TGTGCCAGCAGTGTAACCGGGACTAGCGGGAGCAATGAGCAGTTCTTC. Amino acid sequence: CASSVTGTSGSNEQFF.

This clone came up a few times. V is TRBV5-1 and J is TRBJ2-6; 11 bases are a match to TRBD1. V dropped 6 bases and J dropped 4; count of bases not matched to a gene: 6. The CDR3 has 16 residues. The germline gives CDR1 SGHRS, CDR2 YFSETQ. In nucleotides, the CDR3 is TGCGCCAGCATCAGGACAGGGGGCTCCGGGGCCAACGTCCTGACTTTC. Translating gives CASIRTGGSGANVLTF.

The gene calls are TRBV12-3 or TRBV12-4 and TRBJ1-1; D not certain. CDR3 length: 13 amino acids. Trimming removed 6 bases from V and 6 bases from J, with 14 bases in between. CDR3 in amino acids: CASSPPGMAEAFF. The CDR3 bases are TGTGCCAGCAGCCCTCCCGGGATGGCTGAAGCTTTCTTT.

V gene TRBV7-2 combines with J gene TRBJ1-2; 9 nucleotides line up with TRBD1. Germline V gene data show CDR1 as SGHTA and CDR2 as FQGNSA. CDR3 length: 14 residues. J was trimmed by 2 bases and V by 5 bases; bases with no gene match: 3. CDR3 bases: TGTGCCAGCAGCGCCACAGGGGGCAACTATGGCTACACCTTC. Residues: CASSATGGNYGYTF.

This clone was observed a single time. The V gene is TRBV6-2 or TRBV6-3, the J gene TRBJ2-2, with 7 bases that match TRBD2. The CDR3 contains 14 residues. J gave up 5 bases and V 4 bases, and 4 bases lay outside the gene matches. Germline V gene lookup returns CDR1 MNHEY and CDR2 SVGEGT. This chain's CDR3 is CASSSGGSTGELFF. Here the CDR3 DNA reads TGTGCCAGCAGTTCGGGGGGATCGACCGGGGAGCTGTTTTTT.

This chain connects TRBV6-5 to TRBJ2-7; TRBD2 aligns across 8 bases. Trimming took 7 bases from V and 0 from J; bases not matched to a gene: 5. The CDR3 is 14 amino acids. Per germline, CDR1 MNHEY and CDR2 SVGAGI. The CDR3 here is CASNSGTSSYEQYF. The CDR3 bases are TGTGCCAGCAATAGCGGGACGAGCTCCTACGAGCAGTACTTC.

The V gene is TRBV10-3, the J gene TRBJ1-3, with unresolved D. In germline, CDR1 is ENHRY, CDR2 SYGVKD. The CDR3 has 14 residues. The V gene lost 6 bases and the J gene lost 3 bases, with 12 bases spanning the gap. Here the CDR3 reads CAIRNTEGGNTIYF. In DNA, the CDR3 is TGTGCCATCAGAAATACAGAAGGTGGAAACACCATATATTTT.